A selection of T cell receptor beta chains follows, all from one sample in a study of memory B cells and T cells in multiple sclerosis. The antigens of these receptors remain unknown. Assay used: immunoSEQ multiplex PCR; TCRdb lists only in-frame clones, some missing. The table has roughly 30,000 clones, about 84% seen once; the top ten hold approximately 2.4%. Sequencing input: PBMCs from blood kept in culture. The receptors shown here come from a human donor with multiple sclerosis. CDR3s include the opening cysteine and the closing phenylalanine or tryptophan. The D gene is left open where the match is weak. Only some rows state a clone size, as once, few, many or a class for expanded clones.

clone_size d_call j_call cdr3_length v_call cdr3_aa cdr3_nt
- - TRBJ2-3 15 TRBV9 CASSVGASSTDTQYF TGTGCCAGCAGCGTAGGGGCGAGTTCCACAGATACGCAGTATTTT
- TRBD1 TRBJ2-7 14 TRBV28 CASSLLGQLYEQYF TGTGCCAGCAGTTTACTGGGACAGCTCTACGAGCAGTACTTC
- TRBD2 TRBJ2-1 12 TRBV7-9 CASSFSGVEQFF TGTGCCAGCAGCTTTAGCGGGGTGGAGCAGTTCTTC
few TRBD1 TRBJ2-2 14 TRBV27 CASRTGRNTGELFF TGTGCCAGCAGGACAGGGAGGAACACCGGGGAGCTGTTTTTT
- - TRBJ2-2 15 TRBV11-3 CASSLGPGRAGELFF TGTGCCAGCAGCTTAGGACCAGGGCGGGCCGGGGAGCTGTTTTTT
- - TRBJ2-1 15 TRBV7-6 CASSSTNRGYNEQFF TGTGCCAGCAGCTCCACAAATCGAGGATACAATGAGCAGTTCTTC
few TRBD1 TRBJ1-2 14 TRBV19 CASSILGTVYGYTF TGTGCCAGTAGTATTCTGGGGACAGTCTATGGCTACACCTTC
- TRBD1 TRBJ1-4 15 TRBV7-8 CASSPGTGLNEKLFF TGTGCCAGCAGCCCTGGGACAGGGCTCAACGAAAAACTGTTTTTT
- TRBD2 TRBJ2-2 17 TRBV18 CASSPLGTSGGSGELFF TGTGCCAGCTCACCTCTTGGGACTAGCGGAGGTAGCGGGGAGCTGTTTTTT
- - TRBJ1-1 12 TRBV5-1 CASSLEWEGAFF TGCGCCAGCAGCTTGGAATGGGAGGGAGCTTTCTTT
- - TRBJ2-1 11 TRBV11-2 CASSSQGEQFF TGTGCCAGCAGCTCGCAGGGGGAGCAGTTCTTC
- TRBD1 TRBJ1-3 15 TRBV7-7 CASSLGTASGNTIYF TGTGCTAGCAGCTTAGGGACAGCTTCTGGAAACACCATATATTTT
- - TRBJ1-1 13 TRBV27 CASRSTVNTEAFF TGTGCCAGCAGGAGTACAGTGAACACTGAAGCTTTCTTT
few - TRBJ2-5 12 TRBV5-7 CASRGTSGTQYF TGTGCCAGCCGAGGAACTAGTGGGACCCAGTACTTC
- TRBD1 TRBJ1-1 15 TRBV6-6 CASSLTRDRAFGAFF TGTGCCAGCAGCCTGACCCGGGACAGGGCCTTTGGAGCTTTCTTT
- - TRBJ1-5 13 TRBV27 CASSLRRNQPQHF TGTGCCAGCAGTTTGCGGCGGAATCAGCCCCAGCATTTT
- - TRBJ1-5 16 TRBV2 CASSDPDSHSNQPQHF TGTGCCAGCAGTGACCCAGACAGTCATAGCAATCAGCCCCAGCATTTT
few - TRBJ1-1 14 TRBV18 CASSPAQMNTEAFF TGTGCCAGCTCACCGGCGCAGATGAACACTGAAGCTTTCTTT
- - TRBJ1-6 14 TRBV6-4 CASSEDIDNSPLHF TGTGCCAGCAGTGAGGACATTGATAATTCACCCCTCCACTTT
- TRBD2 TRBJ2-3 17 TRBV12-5 CASGLAVTSGHTDTQYF TGTGCTAGTGGTTTGGCCGTGACTAGCGGGCACACAGATACGCAGTATTTT
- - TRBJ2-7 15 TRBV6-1 CASSAGHGATYEQYF TGTGCCAGCAGTGCGGGACACGGTGCCACCTACGAGCAGTACTTC
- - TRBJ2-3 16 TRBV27 CASSPQGPPFTDTQYF TGTGCCAGCAGTCCTCAGGGGCCCCCTTTCACAGATACGCAGTATTTT
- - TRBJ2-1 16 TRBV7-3 CASSLNPVSSYNEQFF TGTGCCAGCAGCTTAAATCCGGTGAGCTCCTACAATGAGCAGTTCTTC
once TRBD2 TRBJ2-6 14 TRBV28 CASSPGGEANVLTF TGTGCCAGCAGTCCCGGGGGGGAGGCCAACGTCCTGACTTTC
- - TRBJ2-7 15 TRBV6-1 CATSAFWQPSYEQYF TGTGCCACCTCTGCGTTCTGGCAGCCTTCCTACGAGCAGTACTTC
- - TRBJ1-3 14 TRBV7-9 CASSPAISGNTIYF TGTGCCAGCAGTCCAGCCATCTCTGGAAACACCATATATTTT
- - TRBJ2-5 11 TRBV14 CASRSGETQYF TGTGCCAGCAGAAGTGGGGAGACCCAGTACTTC
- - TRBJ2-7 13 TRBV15 CATSTLGAYEQYF TGTGCCACCAGCACCCTCGGCGCCTACGAGCAGTACTTC
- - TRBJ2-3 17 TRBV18 CASSPADQGLFTDTQYF TGTGCCAGCTCACCAGCGGACCAGGGGCTTTTCACAGATACGCAGTATTTT
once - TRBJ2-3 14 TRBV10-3 CAISESTQRDTQYF TGTGCCATCAGTGAGTCAACACAGAGGGATACGCAGTATTTT
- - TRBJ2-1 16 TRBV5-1 CASSLAGTTTYNEQFF TGCGCCAGCAGCTTGGCAGGGACCACCACCTACAATGAGCAGTTCTTC
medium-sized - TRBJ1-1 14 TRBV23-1 CASSQRPRNFEAFF TGCGCCAGCAGTCAAAGGCCAAGAAATTTTGAAGCTTTCTTT
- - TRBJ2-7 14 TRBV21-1 CASTFSLAEDGQYF TGTGCCAGCACGTTTAGTCTAGCGGAAGATGGGCAGTACTTC
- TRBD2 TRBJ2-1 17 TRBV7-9 CASSYRGGLAITNEQFF TGTGCCAGCAGCTATAGGGGGGGACTAGCTATTACTAATGAGCAGTTCTTC
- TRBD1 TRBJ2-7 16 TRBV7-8 CASSPRQGLVSHEQYF TGTGCCAGCAGCCCCCGACAGGGGCTTGTGAGCCACGAGCAGTACTTC
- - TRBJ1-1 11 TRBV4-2 CASSQGTEAFF TGTGCCAGCAGCCAAGGGACTGAAGCTTTCTTT
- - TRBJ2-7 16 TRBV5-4 CASSPGGAGGGYEQYF TGTGCCAGCAGCCCGGGGGGCGCCGGAGGAGGATACGAGCAGTACTTC
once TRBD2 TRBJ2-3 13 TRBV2 CASSVGGPYTQYF TGTGCCAGCAGTGTGGGAGGGCCATATACGCAGTATTTT
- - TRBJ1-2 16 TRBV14 CASSQDPPDYNYGYTF TGTGCCAGCAGCCAAGATCCGCCCGACTACAACTATGGCTACACCTTC
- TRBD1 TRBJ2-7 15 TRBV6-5 CASSYSGQPSYEQYF TGTGCCAGCAGTTACTCGGGACAGCCCTCCTACGAGCAGTACTTC
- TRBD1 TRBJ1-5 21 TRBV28 CASSPRERTGGRLWEGQPQHF TGTGCCAGCAGCCCTAGGGAGAGGACAGGGGGGCGATTGTGGGAAGGCCAGCCCCAGCATTTT
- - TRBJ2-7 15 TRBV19 CASSPRRETSLEQYF TGTGCCAGTAGTCCCCGGAGAGAAACTTCCTTGGAGCAGTACTTC
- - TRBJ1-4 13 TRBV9 CASSRQINEKLFF TGTGCCAGCAGCAGGCAGATTAATGAAAAACTGTTTTTT
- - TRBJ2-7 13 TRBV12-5 CASGLVGSYEQYF TGTGCTAGTGGTTTGGTAGGTTCCTACGAGCAGTACTTC
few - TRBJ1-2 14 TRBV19 CASSLTWSNYGYTF TGTGCCAGTAGTCTGACGTGGTCTAACTATGGCTACACCTTC